This T cell receptor (beta chain) was recovered during a study of cytomegalovirus exposure and HLA in healthy donors. Study-wide results and caveats: TCR association rates varied by HLA locus in a later analysis, with DRB1 highest and HLA-C lowest.

Use of 60 Vbeta and 13 Jbeta primers characterized the PCR. TCRdb keeps only in-frame clones here, not all; method: immunoSEQ multiplex PCR. The repertoire holds about 190,000 clones, about 87% seen once, with 1.5% to 2% in the top ten. Points on this clone: The antigen remains unidentified.

V was clipped by 6 bases and J by 3 bases, with 18 bases between them. The germline V gene encodes CDR1 KGHSH and CDR2 LQKENI. The CDR3 runs 16 residues. The rearrangement joins TRBV18 to TRBJ1-5; weak D call: TRBD1 (5 bases). This TCR was recovered from a woman aged 18-29 years in good health and CMV-seronegative. The sequenced material came from PBMCs. Written as DNA, the CDR3 is TGTGCCAGCTCCTGGGTCAGGGCAGATAACAATCAGCCCCAGCATTTT. Amino acids: CASSWVRADNNQPQHF.